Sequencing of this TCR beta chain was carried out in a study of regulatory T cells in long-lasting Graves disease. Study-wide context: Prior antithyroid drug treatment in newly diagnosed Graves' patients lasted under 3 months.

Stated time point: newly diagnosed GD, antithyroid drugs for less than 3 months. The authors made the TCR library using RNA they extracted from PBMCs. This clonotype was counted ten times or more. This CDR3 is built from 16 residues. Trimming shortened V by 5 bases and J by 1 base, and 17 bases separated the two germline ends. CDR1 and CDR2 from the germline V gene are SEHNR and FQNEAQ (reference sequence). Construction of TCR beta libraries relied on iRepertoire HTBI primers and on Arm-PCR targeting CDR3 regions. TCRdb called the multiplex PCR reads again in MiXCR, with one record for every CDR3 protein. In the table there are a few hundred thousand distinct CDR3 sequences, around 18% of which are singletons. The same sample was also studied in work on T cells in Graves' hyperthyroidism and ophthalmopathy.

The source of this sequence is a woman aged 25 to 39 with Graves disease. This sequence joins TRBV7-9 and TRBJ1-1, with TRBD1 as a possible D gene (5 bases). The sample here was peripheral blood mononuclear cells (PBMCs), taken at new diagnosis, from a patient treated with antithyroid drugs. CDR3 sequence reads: CASSRGRRVGNTEAFF. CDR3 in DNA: TGTGCCAGCAGCCGGGGACGCCGGGTAGGGAACACTGAAGCTTTCTTT.